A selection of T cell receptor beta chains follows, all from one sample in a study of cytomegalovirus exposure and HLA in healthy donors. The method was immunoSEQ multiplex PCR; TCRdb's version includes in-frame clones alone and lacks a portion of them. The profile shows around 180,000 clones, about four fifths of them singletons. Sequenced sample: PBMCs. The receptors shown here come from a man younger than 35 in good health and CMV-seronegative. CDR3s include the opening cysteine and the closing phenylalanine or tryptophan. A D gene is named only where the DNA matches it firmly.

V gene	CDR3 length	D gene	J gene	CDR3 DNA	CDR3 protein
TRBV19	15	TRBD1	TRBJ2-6	TGTGCCAGTACCTACAGGGGGCTTGGGGCCAACGTCCTGACTTTC	CASTYRGLGANVLTF
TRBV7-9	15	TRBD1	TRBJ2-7	TGTGCCAGCAGCCCCGGACAGGGTTTCTCCTACGAGCAGTACTTC	CASSPGQGFSYEQYF
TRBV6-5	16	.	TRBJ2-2	TGTGCCAGCAGTTACGGCCTGGGGGCCGGCACCGGGGAGCTGTTTTTT	CASSYGLGAGTGELFF
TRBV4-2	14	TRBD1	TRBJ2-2	TGTGCCAGCAGCCACGGACAGGGGTGCGGGGAGCTGTTTTTT	CASSHGQGCGELFF
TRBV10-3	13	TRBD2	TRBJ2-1	TGTGCCACACTAGCGGATCCCTACAATGAGCAGTTCTTC	CATLADPYNEQFF
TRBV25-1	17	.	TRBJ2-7	TGTGCCAGCAGTGAATACGTAGAGGGCAGGGAGGTAAACGAGCAGTACTTC	CASSEYVEGREVNEQYF
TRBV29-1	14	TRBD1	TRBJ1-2	TGCAGCGTTGAACGACAGGGGGAGTCCTATGGCTACACCTTC	CSVERQGESYGYTF
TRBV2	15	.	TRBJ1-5	TGTGCCAGCAGTGAAGCTGTTCAGGGCTATCAGCCCCAGCATTTT	CASSEAVQGYQPQHF
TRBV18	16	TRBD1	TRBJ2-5	TGTGCCAGCTCACCACGGAACAGGGGGCACCAAGAGACCCAGTACTTC	CASSPRNRGHQETQYF
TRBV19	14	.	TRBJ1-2	TGTGCCAGTAGTATGTTCGGGGAGCACTATGGCTACACCTTC	CASSMFGEHYGYTF
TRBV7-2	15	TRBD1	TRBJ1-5	TGTGCCAGCAGCTTAGGCAGGGGGCAGGGTCAGCCCCAGCATTTT	CASSLGRGQGQPQHF